In this sample, the clone carrying this TCR beta chain turned up many times. Its specificity is unknown. The entry originates in a study of molecular identifiers for immune sequencing clone quantification. Study-level background: Split five ways in replicates, RNA from roughly 20,000 or 100,000 naive CD8 cells had four portions sequenced.

TCRdb re-derived calls from the PCR reads in MiXCR, one entry per CDR3 protein. The top ten clones hold around 0.86% of a sample with about 640,000 distinct CDR3 sequences, 15% to 20% of them seen once. This CDR3 has 13 amino acids. The germline V gene has CDR1 MDHEN and CDR2 SYDVKM. Trimming cost V 2 bases and J 2 bases, with 6 bases left between them. Findings of the study overall: Highly expanded clone sizes could be underestimated by identical TCR molecules sharing a barcode.

It was from roughly 21,000 to 960,000 sorted cells, with 10%, 30% or 50% RNA, that naive CD8 libraries came. The source of this sequence is a human donor in good health. Some libraries in this study had Jurkat cell RNA spiked in. J is TRBJ2-5 and V is TRBV28; D tentatively fits TRBD1 or TRBD2 (5 bases each). The sample was naive CD8+ T cells from blood, with Jurkat cell RNA spiked in. Specified subset: FACS-sorted CD8+CD4-CCR7+CD45RA+ naive T cells. For the CDR3, the DNA is TGTGCCAGCAGTTTAGAGGGGCAAGAGACCCAGTACTTC. It encodes CASSLEGQETQYF.